Each of the 32 T cell receptor beta chains below was sequenced from the same sample in a study of blood T cells in healthy people across ages. It was with a sample-barcoded 5' primer and a J-beta primer mix that a second PCR of roughly 7 to 12 cycles was run. TCRdb processed the 5' RACE reads anew with MiXCR; each CDR3 protein has one entry. The sample lists some 1.5 million distinct CDR3 sequences; roughly 30% were seen once. The specimen sequenced was blood. The receptors stem from a woman aged 25 to 45 in good health.

This clonotype was observed many times. The rearrangement joins TRBV14 to TRBJ2-7; 8 positions agree with TRBD1. CDR3 length: 14 amino acids. J lost 2 bases, V lost 4 bases, and 4 bases had no gene match. CDR1 is SGHDN and CDR2 is FVKESK in the germline V gene. The CDR3: CASSLRGQAYEQYF. The CDR3 DNA reads as TGTGCCAGCAGCCTTCGGGGACAGGCCTACGAGCAGTACTTC.

This clonotype was seen a few times. The V gene is TRBV18, the J gene TRBJ2-5; D is tentatively TRBD1 or TRBD2 (5 bases each). Germline V lookup: CDR1 KGHSH, CDR2 LQKENI. CDR3 size: 16 residues. Trimming took off 4 bases at V and 0 bases at J, with 15 bases between the two ends. CDR3 in DNA: TGTGCCAGCTCACGTAACACGGGACGCCACCAAGAGACCCAGTACTTC. As protein: CASSRNTGRHQETQYF.

This clonotype has more than one count but fewer than ten. CDR3 nucleotides: TGCGCCAGCAGTGGAGACACGCGCTATGGCTACACCTTC. Protein product: CASSGDTRYGYTF. The chain links TRBV10-2 to TRBJ1-2, with D hard to call. V gave up 4 bases and J gave up 4 bases, with 10 bases separating them. This CDR3 region has 13 residues. Germline-derived CDR1 and CDR2 are WSHSY and SAAADI.

The gene calls are TRBV6-4 and TRBJ2-5; maybe TRBD1 (6 bases). CDR1 is MRHNA and CDR2 is SNTAGT in the germline V gene. This CDR3 contains 15 residues. Trimming pared 3 bases from V and 5 bases from J, leaving 16 bases between. In DNA, the CDR3 is TGTGCCAGCAGTGATCAGGGGACCCCCGGCGAGACCCAGTACTTC. Amino acids: CASSDQGTPGETQYF.

This clonotype was counted a few times. CDR3 sequence (DNA): TGTGCCAGCAGCTTTCCCGGGCAACCAGATACGCAGTATTTT. Amino acids: CASSFPGQPDTQYF. V gene TRBV7-9 combines with J gene TRBJ2-3; D unclear. CDR1 is SEHNR and CDR2 is FQNEAQ in the germline V gene (reference sequence). This CDR3 is 14 amino acids long. With 3 bases removed from V and 4 bases from J, the gap between germline ends came to 11 bases.

On this clonotype: One base away lies a much larger clone, so this may be a sequencing read error. The chain couples TRBV20-1 to TRBJ2-5, with 11 bases identical to TRBD2. Per germline, CDR1 DFQATT and CDR2 SNEGSKA (reference sequence). This CDR3 region has 17 residues. CDR3 in amino acids: CSARTLLAGGFQETQCF. As DNA, the CDR3 is TGCAGTGCTAGAACTCTCTTAGCGGGAGGGTTCCAAGAGACCCAGTGCTTC.

The chain couples TRBV12-3 or TRBV12-4 to TRBJ2-2; possible D gene TRBD1, 6 bases. The CDR3 length is 15 residues. V lost 6 bases and J lost 2, with 13 bases in between. The CDR3 DNA sequence: TGTGCCAGCAGCCCGGACAGACCCAACACCGGGGAGCTGTTTTTT. Its protein product is CASSPDRPNTGELFF.

This clonotype has a handful of counts. The chain uses TRBV5-1 and TRBJ2-7; D gene unclear. V was pared by 7 bases and J by 3 bases, with 17 bases between. Germline-derived CDR1 and CDR2 are SGHRS and YFSETQ. The CDR3 is made up of 14 amino acids. CDR3 residues: CASHDPLNFYEQYF. In nucleotides, the CDR3 is TGCGCCAGCCATGACCCCCTGAACTTCTACGAGCAGTACTTC.

A few counts support this clonotype. The chain is built from TRBV7-2 and TRBJ2-5; 9 bases map to TRBD1. J lost 3 bases, V lost 4 bases, and 3 bases had no gene match. Germline CDR1 reads SGHTA; CDR2 reads FQGNSA. CDR3 size: 14 residues. The CDR3 is CASSSTGGKETQYF. CDR3 in DNA: TGTGCCAGCAGCTCCACAGGGGGCAAAGAGACCCAGTACTTC.

This clonotype was counted a few times. J is TRBJ1-1 and V is TRBV5-1; D gene unclear. V lost 4 bases to trimming and J lost 5 bases, with 9 bases between them. The CDR3 length is 12 residues. Germline loops: CDR1 SGHRS, CDR2 YFSETQ. Here the CDR3 reads CASSGKETEAFF. The CDR3 DNA reads as TGCGCCAGCAGCGGAAAGGAGACTGAAGCTTTCTTT.

The gene calls are TRBV18 and TRBJ2-2, with 7 positions matching TRBD2. Germline values: CDR1 KGHSH, CDR2 LQKENI. V lost 3 bases, J lost 3 bases, and 7 bases stayed unmatched. The CDR3 is made up of 16 amino acids. CDR3 sequence: CASSPLALADTGELFF. Written as DNA, the CDR3 is TGTGCCAGCTCACCCCTGGCTCTAGCGGACACCGGGGAGCTGTTTTTT. The complete variable domain, with remaining parts taken from reference TRBV18 and TRBJ2-2, reads NAGVMQNPRHLVRRRGQEARLRCSPMKGHSHVYWYRQLPEEGLKFMVYLQKENIIDESGMPKERFSAEFPKEGPSILRIQQVVRGDSAAYFCASSPLALADTGELFFGEGSRLTVL.

This chain joins TRBV20-1 and TRBJ2-7; tentatively, D is TRBD1 or TRBD2 (5 bases each). The CDR3 length is 15 residues. CDR1 is DFQATT, CDR2 SNEGSKA, per germline (reference sequence). Trimming removed 0 bases from V and 6 bases from J, with 18 bases in between. CDR3 loop: CSARDGGRQVREQYF. The CDR3 coding sequence is TGCAGTGCTAGAGATGGGGGACGGCAGGTCCGCGAGCAGTACTTC.

The chain carries TRBV5-1 and TRBJ1-1, with D uncertain. Germline CDR1 reads SGHRS; CDR2 reads YFSETQ. There are 14 residues in the CDR3. V was cut by 3 bases and J by 1 base, with 10 bases left in between. The CDR3 DNA sequence: TGCGCCAGCAGCTCGGAAGGTAGGAACACTGAAGCTTTCTTT. This encodes CASSSEGRNTEAFF.

This clonotype was counted only a few times. The gene calls are TRBV20-1 and TRBJ2-7; D not certain. The CDR3 sequence is 14 residues long. Germline CDR1 DFQATT, CDR2 SNEGSKA (reference sequence). V lost 4 bases to trimming and J lost 7 bases, with 20 bases between them. The CDR3 here is CSANGVLTYNEQYF. The CDR3 nucleotides read TGCAGTGCTAATGGGGTACTCACCTACAATGAGCAGTACTTC.

This clonotype was recorded at least ten times. Written as DNA, the CDR3 is TGCGCCAGCAGTTTCGCAGGGGGTCGGTACGAGCAGTACTTC. It is translated as CASSFAGGRYEQYF. V is TRBV5-1 and J is TRBJ2-7, with 7 bases identical to TRBD1. This CDR3 region has 14 residues. V lost 5 bases and J lost 4; bases outside the gene matches: 9. Looked up from germline, CDR1 is SGHRS and CDR2 is YFSETQ.

The rearrangement uses TRBV4-1 and TRBJ2-3, with TRBD2 identical over 8 bases. The germline V gene encodes CDR1 MGHRA and CDR2 YSYEKL. With V trimmed by 0 bases and J by 11 bases, 4 bases remained unmatched. The CDR3 consists of 13 residues. CDR3 residues: CASSQDAGGMQYF. The CDR3 DNA is TGCGCCAGCAGCCAAGATGCGGGGGGCATGCAGTATTTT.

The V and J genes are TRBV7-2 and TRBJ2-7, with D perhaps given as TRBD1 or TRBD2 (5 bases each). The V gene's germline CDR1 is SGHTA and CDR2 FQGNSA. V lost 1 base and J lost 6, with 13 bases in between. This CDR3 comprises 14 residues. CDR3 coding DNA: TGTGCCAGCAGCTTAGACCTAGCAACAGGCGAGCAGTACTTC. Its translation: CASSLDLATGEQYF. The whole variable domain, remainder taken from reference TRBV7-2 and TRBJ2-7, is GAGVSQSPSNKVTEKGKDVELRCDPISGHTALYWYRQSLGQGLEFLIYFQGNSAPDKSGLPSDRFSAERTGGSVSTLTIQRTQQEDSAVYLCASSLDLATGEQYFGPGTRLTVT.

The chain joins TRBV6-6 to TRBJ2-7; a possible D gene is TRBD2 (6 bases). Germline CDR1 reads MNHNY; CDR2 reads SVGAGI (reference sequence). CDR3 length equals 17 residues. V was shortened by 4 bases and J by 1 base, with 20 bases between the two germline ends. The CDR3: CASSFIPGDYDSYEQYF. In DNA, the CDR3 is TGTGCCAGCAGTTTTATCCCGGGAGACTACGATTCCTACGAGCAGTACTTC.

The table lists this clonotype with many counts. The chain recombines TRBV6-7 with TRBJ2-7; D gene uncertain. TRBV6-7 is annotated as an ORF whose role is uncertain. With 8 bases removed from V and 7 bases from J, the gap between germline ends came to 15 bases. The CDR3 sequence is 12 residues long. CDR3 coding DNA: TGTGCCAGCTCAGCCGTCTGTAAGGAGCAGTACTTC. Translation: CASSAVCKEQYF.

Of note for this clonotype: This sequence may be a read error, since a much larger clone differs from it by one base. This sequence joins TRBV7-8 and TRBJ2-7, with 11 bases fitting TRBD2. The CDR3 contains 14 residues. Per the germline V gene, CDR1 is SGHVS and CDR2 is FQNEAQ. CDR3 in amino acids: CASSPTSGSREHYF. The CDR3 nucleotides read TGTGCCAGCAGCCCTACTAGCGGGAGTAGGGAGCACTACTTC.

The gene calls are TRBV12-5 and TRBJ2-1, with a weak D call TRBD2 (6 bases). This CDR3 contains 15 residues. V shed 8 bases and J shed 0 bases, with 14 bases lying between them. Germline V lookup: CDR1 LGHNT, CDR2 FRNRAP. CDR3 DNA sequence: TGTGCTAGTATTTCCGACGGGGGCTCCTACAATGAGCAGTTCTTC. Amino acids: CASISDGGSYNEQFF.

The DNA of the CDR3 is TGTGCCAGCAGCTCAGGAGGTTTTGAAGAGCAGTTCTTC. Amino acid sequence: CASSSGGFEEQFF. The chain carries TRBV9 and TRBJ2-1; TRBD2 is a possible D gene (5 bases). Per germline, CDR1 SGDLS and CDR2 YYNGEE. The CDR3 consists of 13 residues. Deletions cut 4 bases from V and 10 bases from J, with 15 bases between.

A remark on this clonotype: A read error may account for a junction end that differs from germline. The rearrangement joins TRBV15 to TRBJ2-6; possible D gene TRBD1, 5 bases. This CDR3 spans 17 amino acids. Germline V gene sequence: CDR1 LNHNV, CDR2 YYDKDF (reference sequence). CDR3 sequence: CATTAGDTDSGANVQTF. The CDR3 region has the DNA TGTGCCACCACTGCCGGAGACACCGACTCTGGGGCCAACGTCCAGACTTTT.

This sequence joins TRBV6-6 and TRBJ2-1; TRBD2 is a possible D gene (5 bases). Trimming pared 5 bases from V and 0 bases from J, leaving 14 bases between. This CDR3 has 16 residues. Per germline, CDR1 MNHNY and CDR2 SVGAGI (reference sequence). CDR3 protein: CASSSKRMSSYNEQFF. The CDR3 DNA follows: TGTGCCAGCAGTAGCAAGCGGATGAGCTCCTACAATGAGCAGTTCTTC.

Only a few counts were recorded for this clonotype. V gene TRBV19 combines with J gene TRBJ1-5; 8 bases fit TRBD1. The V gene's germline CDR1 is LNHDA and CDR2 SQIVND (reference sequence). This CDR3 spans 16 amino acids. Trimming at V came to 6 bases and at J to 0 bases, leaving 7 bases not matched to a gene. This chain's CDR3 is CASSPGQVYSNQPQHF. CDR3 in DNA: TGTGCCAGTAGCCCGGGACAGGTCTATAGCAATCAGCCCCAGCATTTT.

The J gene is TRBJ1-6, the V gene TRBV7-3, with D perhaps matching TRBD1 (5 bases). The CDR3 sequence is 13 residues long. The V gene lost 5 bases and the J gene lost 9 bases, with 11 bases spanning the gap. Looked up from germline, CDR1 is SGHTA and CDR2 is FQGTGA. This CDR3 reads CASSRGIGSPLHF. The CDR3 DNA is TGTGCCAGCAGCAGGGGAATTGGTTCACCCCTCCACTTT.

Notes on this clonotype: A read error may produce the germline difference seen at one junction end. This chain joins TRBV5-1 and TRBJ2-1, with 7 bases aligning to TRBD1. Germline V gene sequence: CDR1 SGHRS, CDR2 YFSETQ. The CDR3 runs to 13 residues. The chain's CDR3 is CVSSFNRGDEQFF. CDR3 DNA sequence: TGCGTCAGCAGCTTCAACAGGGGTGATGAGCAGTTCTTC.

This clonotype was seen more than once but under ten times. The DNA of the CDR3 is TGTGCCAGCAGCCATGCGGGGGAAGGCGGCTACACCTTC. Translation: CASSHAGEGGYTF. The chain recombines TRBV3-1 with TRBJ1-2; TRBD1 is a possible D gene (5 bases). The germline CDR1 and CDR2 sequences are LGHDT and YNNKEL (reference sequence). CDR3 length equals 13 residues. The V end was cut by 3 bases, the J end by 8 bases, with 13 bases between.

This sequence joins TRBV29-1 and TRBJ1-1; no firm D call. The CDR3 has 14 residues. Germline loops: CDR1 SQVTM, CDR2 ANQGSEA. V lost 6 bases, J lost 0 bases, and 14 bases lay in between. The CDR3 protein is CSVYKENMNTEAFF. Here the CDR3 DNA reads TGCAGCGTCTACAAGGAGAATATGAACACTGAAGCTTTCTTT.

The V gene is TRBV5-1, the J gene TRBJ2-1; 8 bases match TRBD2. V was pared by 0 bases and J by 1 base, with 15 bases of the junction left unmatched. The CDR3 is made up of 20 amino acids. Germline-derived CDR1 and CDR2 are SGHRS and YFSETQ. DNA of the CDR3: TGCGCCAGCAGCTTGGGTTTTAGCGGGGCAGCGGTGACATCCTACAATGAGCAGTTCTTC. This gives the protein CASSLGFSGAAVTSYNEQFF.

This clonotype was recorded a few times. The chain links TRBV11-3 to TRBJ2-4; D tentatively reads TRBD1 or TRBD2 (5 bases each). V lost 4 bases, J lost 4 bases, and 11 bases lay in between. This CDR3 is 14 amino acids long. Per germline, CDR1 SGHNT and CDR2 YENEEA. The CDR3 spells CASSSGAGKNIQYF. CDR3 DNA sequence: TGTGCCAGCAGCTCCGGGGCCGGGAAAAACATTCAGTACTTC. The entire variable domain, with the rest obtained from reference TRBV11-3 and TRBJ2-4, is as follows: EAGVVQSPRYKIIEKKQPVAFWCNPISGHNTLYWYLQNLGQGPELLIRYENEEAVDDSQLPKDRFSAERLKGVDSTLKIQPAELGDSAVYLCASSSGAGKNIQYFGAGTRLSVL.

The chain recombines TRBV7-2 with TRBJ1-4; D gene unclear. V was pared by 3 bases and J by 2 bases, with 7 bases between. The CDR3 loop spans 14 amino acids. CDR1 is SGHTA, CDR2 FQGNSA, per germline. The CDR3 reads CASSFPGTNEKLFF. The CDR3 region has the DNA TGTGCCAGCAGCTTTCCCGGGACTAATGAAAAACTGTTTTTT. Drawing the rest from reference TRBV7-2 and TRBJ1-4, the complete variable domain is GAGVSQSPSNKVTEKGKDVELRCDPISGHTALYWYRQSLGQGLEFLIYFQGNSAPDKSGLPSDRFSAERTGGSVSTLTIQRTQQEDSAVYLCASSFPGTNEKLFFGSGTQLSVL.